This T cell receptor beta chain was profiled in a study of beta chain features in type 1 diabetes. Study-level points and caveats: Shorter templates might be favored by PCR, equally in patients and controls. Cells that show high TCR expression could be over-represented by cDNA sequencing.

Every participating donor gave one draw, a heparinised blood sample averaging approximately 120 mL. V was cut by 1 base and J by 8 bases, with 18 bases left in between. Germline V CDR1 and CDR2: LGHNA, YNFKEQ. CDR3 length: 16 residues. In this sample, this clone turned up a few times. What it recognizes is unknown. The sequenced template was cDNA made from the entire isolated RNA. Profiled with immunoSEQ multiplex PCR; TCRdb holds only in-frame clones, not every one. The data hold under 200,000 clones, with over 7.5% observed a single time. Source material: central memory CD4+ T cells from blood. The gene calls are TRBV4-2 and TRBJ1-5, with D unresolved. This sequence originates from a woman younger than 30 in good health. This CDR3 is CASSQGKSEGREPQHF. The CDR3 DNA reads TGTGCCAGCAGCCAAGGGAAGTCGGAGGGTAGGGAGCCCCAGCATTTT.